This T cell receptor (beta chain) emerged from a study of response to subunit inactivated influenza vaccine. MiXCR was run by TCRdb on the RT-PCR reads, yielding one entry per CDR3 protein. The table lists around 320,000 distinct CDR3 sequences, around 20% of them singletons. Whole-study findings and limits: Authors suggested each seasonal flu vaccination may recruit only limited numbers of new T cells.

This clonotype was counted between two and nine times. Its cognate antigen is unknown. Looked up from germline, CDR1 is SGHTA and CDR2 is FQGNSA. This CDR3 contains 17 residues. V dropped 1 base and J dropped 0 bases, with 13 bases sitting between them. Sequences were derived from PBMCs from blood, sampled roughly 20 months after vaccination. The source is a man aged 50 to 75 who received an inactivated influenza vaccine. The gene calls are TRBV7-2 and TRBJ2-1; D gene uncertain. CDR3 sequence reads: CASSLVAAPGSYNEQFF. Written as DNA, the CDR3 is TGTGCCAGCAGCTTAGTGGCAGCCCCTGGCTCCTACAATGAGCAGTTCTTC.